This T cell receptor beta chain emerged from a study of identical twins. TCRdb redid the calling of the 5' RACE reads with MiXCR, one entry per CDR3 protein. This table holds about 260,000 distinct CDR3 sequences, 7% found once. This clonotype was seen a few times. This sample was also put to use in a study of yellow fever vaccine responses in identical twins.

The sample was memory (CD45RO+) T cells sorted from blood. The sequence derives from a woman aged 18-29 years in good health.

The CDR3 coding sequence is TGTGCCAGCAGCCAAGTTTCCAGCGGAGATACGCAGTATTTT. It encodes CASSQVSSGDTQYF. This rearrangement joins TRBV3-1 to TRBJ2-3, with D possibly TRBD2 on 5 matching bases. Deletions cut 1 base from V and 5 bases from J, with 10 bases between. The CDR3 is 14 amino acids. The germline gives CDR1 LGHDT, CDR2 YNNKEL (reference sequence).